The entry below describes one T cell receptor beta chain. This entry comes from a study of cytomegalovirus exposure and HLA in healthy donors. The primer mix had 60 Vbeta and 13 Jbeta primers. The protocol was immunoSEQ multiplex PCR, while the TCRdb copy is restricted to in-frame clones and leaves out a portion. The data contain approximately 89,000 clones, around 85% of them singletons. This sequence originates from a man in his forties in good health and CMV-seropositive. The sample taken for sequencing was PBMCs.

The CDR3 protein is CASSLQTGESAGYTF. The DNA for the CDR3 is TGCGCCAGCAGCCTCCAGACAGGGGAGTCTGCTGGCTACACCTTC. This chain joins TRBV4-1 and TRBJ1-2, with 8 positions matching TRBD1. J gave up 7 bases and V 4 bases, and 11 bases lay outside the gene matches. There are 15 residues in the CDR3. Germline CDR1 is MGHRA and CDR2 is YSYEKL.